This T cell receptor beta chain was documented in a study of blood T cell repertoires in COVID-19. J lost 0 bases, V lost 9 bases, and 5 bases had no gene match. CDR3 length: 14 amino acids. Germline V gene data show CDR1 as SEHNR and CDR2 as FQNEAQ (reference sequence). Sequencing was performed with immunoSEQ multiplex PCR; in TCRdb, only in-frame clones are kept and a portion is missing. The data show 150,000 or so clones, with 85% to 90% seen just once and under 15% held by the top ten. Sequenced material: peripheral blood. The sequence derives from a young man with COVID-19, enrolled during active disease. This chain links TRBV7-9 with TRBJ2-5, with 9 bases fitting TRBD1. The CDR3 spells CASVGQGYQETQYF. The CDR3 DNA reads as TGTGCCAGTGTGGGACAGGGTTACCAAGAGACCCAGTACTTC.